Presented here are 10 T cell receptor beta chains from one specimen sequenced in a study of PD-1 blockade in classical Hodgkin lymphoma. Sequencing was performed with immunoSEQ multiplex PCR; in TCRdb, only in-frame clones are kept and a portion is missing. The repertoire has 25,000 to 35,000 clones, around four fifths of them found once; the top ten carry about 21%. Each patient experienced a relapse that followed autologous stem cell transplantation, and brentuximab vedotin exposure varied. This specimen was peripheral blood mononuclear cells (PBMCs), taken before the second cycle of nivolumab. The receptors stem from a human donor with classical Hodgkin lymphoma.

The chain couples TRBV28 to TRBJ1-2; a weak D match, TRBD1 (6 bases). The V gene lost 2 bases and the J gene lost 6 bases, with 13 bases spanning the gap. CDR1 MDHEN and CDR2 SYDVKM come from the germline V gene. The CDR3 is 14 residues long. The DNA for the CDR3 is TGTGCCAGCAGTTTAGGAAGGGGGTTGGATGGCTACACCTTC. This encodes CASSLGRGLDGYTF.

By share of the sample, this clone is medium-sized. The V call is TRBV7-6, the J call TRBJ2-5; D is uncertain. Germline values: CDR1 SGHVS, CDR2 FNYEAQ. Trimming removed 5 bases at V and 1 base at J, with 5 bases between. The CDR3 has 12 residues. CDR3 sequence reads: CASSPPQETQYF. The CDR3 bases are TGTGCCAGCAGCCCCCCCCAAGAGACCCAGTACTTC.

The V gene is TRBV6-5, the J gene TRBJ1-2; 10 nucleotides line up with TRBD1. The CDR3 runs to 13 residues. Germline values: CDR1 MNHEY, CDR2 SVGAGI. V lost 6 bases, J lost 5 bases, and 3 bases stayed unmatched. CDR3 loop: CASRLGQGYGYTF. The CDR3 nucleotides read TGTGCCAGCAGACTGGGACAGGGGTATGGCTACACCTTC.

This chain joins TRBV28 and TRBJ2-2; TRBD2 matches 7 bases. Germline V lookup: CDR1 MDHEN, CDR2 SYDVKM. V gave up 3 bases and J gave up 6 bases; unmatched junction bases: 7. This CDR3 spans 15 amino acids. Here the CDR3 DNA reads TGTGCCAGCAGTTTCGCGGGAGTGCAATCCGGGGAGCTGTTTTTT. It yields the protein CASSFAGVQSGELFF.

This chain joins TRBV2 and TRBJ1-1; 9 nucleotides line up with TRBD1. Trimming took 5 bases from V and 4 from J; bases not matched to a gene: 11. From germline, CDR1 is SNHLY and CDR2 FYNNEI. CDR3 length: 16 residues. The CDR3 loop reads CASSLDRGVSFTEAFF. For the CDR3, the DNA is TGTGCCAGCAGTCTGGACAGGGGAGTGTCGTTCACTGAAGCTTTCTTT.

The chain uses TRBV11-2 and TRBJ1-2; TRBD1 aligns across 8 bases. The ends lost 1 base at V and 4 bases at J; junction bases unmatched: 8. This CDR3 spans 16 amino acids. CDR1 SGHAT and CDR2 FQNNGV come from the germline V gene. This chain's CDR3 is CASSLGPRGQGYGYTF. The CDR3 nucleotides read TGTGCCAGCAGCTTAGGGCCCAGGGGGCAAGGCTATGGCTACACCTTC. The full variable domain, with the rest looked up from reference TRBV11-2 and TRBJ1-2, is EAGVAQSPRYKIIEKRQSVAFWCNPISGHATLYWYQQILGQGPKLLIQFQNNGVVDDSQLPKDRFSAERLKGVDSTLKIQPAKLEDSAVYLCASSLGPRGQGYGYTFGSGTRLTVV.

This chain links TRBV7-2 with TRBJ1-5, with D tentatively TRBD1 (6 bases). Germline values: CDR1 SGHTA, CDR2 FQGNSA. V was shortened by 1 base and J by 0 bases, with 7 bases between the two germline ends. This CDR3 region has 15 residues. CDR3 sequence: CASSLVGGSNQPQHF. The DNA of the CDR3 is TGTGCCAGCAGCTTAGTAGGGGGTAGCAATCAGCCCCAGCATTTT.

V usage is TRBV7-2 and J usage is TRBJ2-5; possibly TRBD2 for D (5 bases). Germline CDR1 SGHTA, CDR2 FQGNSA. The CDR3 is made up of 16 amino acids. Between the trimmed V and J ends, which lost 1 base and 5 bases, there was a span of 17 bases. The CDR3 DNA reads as TGTGCCAGCAGCTTAGATCGGGGTCTTAGGGCTGAGACCCAGTACTTC. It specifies CASSLDRGLRAETQYF.

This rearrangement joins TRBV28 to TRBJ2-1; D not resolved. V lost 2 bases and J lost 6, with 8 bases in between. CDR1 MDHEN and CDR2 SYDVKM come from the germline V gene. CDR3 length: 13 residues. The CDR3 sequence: CASSLLQVNEQFF. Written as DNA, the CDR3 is TGTGCCAGCAGTTTACTTCAGGTCAATGAGCAGTTCTTC.

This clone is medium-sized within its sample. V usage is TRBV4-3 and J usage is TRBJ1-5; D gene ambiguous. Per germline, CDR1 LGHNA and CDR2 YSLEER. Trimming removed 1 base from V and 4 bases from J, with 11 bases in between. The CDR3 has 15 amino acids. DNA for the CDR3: TGCGCCAGCAGCCAAGTTAGGAGGATGAATCAGCCCCAGCATTTT. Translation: CASSQVRRMNQPQHF.